Shown below are 21 T cell receptor beta chains from a single sample sequenced in a study of CD8+ T cells in alopecia areata. Sample treatment: oral pan-JAK inhibitor, 5-10 mg twice daily. After isolation, RNA underwent reverse transcription to generate cDNA as the sequencing template. Assay: immunoSEQ multiplex PCR; the TCRdb copy retains only in-frame clones and omits some. The data show about 200,000 clones, roughly 66% seen once. Sample: CD4+ T cells sorted from blood, taken at week 24, from a patient treated with tofacitinib. These receptors came from a human donor with alopecia areata.

The CDR3: CSVEGTAWDYGYTF. Here the CDR3 DNA reads TGCAGCGTTGAGGGGACAGCGTGGGACTATGGCTACACCTTC. The chain recombines TRBV29-1 with TRBJ1-2, with 7 bases lining up with TRBD1. The CDR3 has 14 residues. The germline V gene has CDR1 SQVTM and CDR2 ANQGSEA. The ends lost 3 bases at V and 3 bases at J; junction bases unmatched: 7.

This chain joins TRBV5-1 and TRBJ1-4; D gene ambiguous. Germline V gene data show CDR1 as SGHRS and CDR2 as YFSETQ. Trimming stripped 4 bases from V and 8 bases from J, with 12 bases between. The CDR3 extends over 13 amino acids. The CDR3 here is CASSETASEKLFF. CDR3 DNA sequence: TGCGCCAGCAGCGAGACGGCGTCAGAAAAACTGTTTTTT.

Only a few counts were recorded for this clone. The chain combines TRBV19 with TRBJ1-1, with a possible D match to TRBD1 (5 bases). The V end lost 7 bases, the J end lost 2 bases, and 14 bases lay between the germline ends. This CDR3 is 14 amino acids long. The V gene's germline CDR1 is LNHDA and CDR2 SQIVND (reference sequence). As DNA, the CDR3 is TGTGCCAGTACCCCCATGAGGGGAAACACTGAAGCTTTCTTT. Its protein product is CASTPMRGNTEAFF.

V is TRBV30 and J is TRBJ2-6; D is undetermined. The germline gives CDR1 GTSNPN, CDR2 SVGIG (reference sequence). Trimming cost V 5 bases and J 0 bases, with 14 bases left between them. The CDR3 runs 16 residues. The CDR3 DNA reads as TGTGCCTGGTTTGGACGGCGCCTCTCTGGGGCCAACGTCCTGACTTTC. Its translation: CAWFGRRLSGANVLTF. The full variable domain, with the rest looked up from reference TRBV30 and TRBJ2-6, is SQTIHQWPATLVQPVGSPLSLECTVEGTSNPNLYWYRQAAGRGLQLLFYSVGIGQISSEVPQNLSASRPQDRQFILSSKKLLLSDSGFYLCAWFGRRLSGANVLTFGAGSRLTVL.

This clone has a handful of counts. The CDR3: CAIRAGQDYTGELFF. CDR3 DNA sequence: TGTGCCATCAGGGCGGGACAGGATTACACCGGGGAGCTGTTTTTT. This sequence joins TRBV10-3 and TRBJ2-2, with 8 bases lining up with TRBD1. CDR3 length: 15 residues. V was pared by 6 bases and J by 3 bases, with 6 bases of the junction left unmatched. Germline-derived CDR1 and CDR2 are ENHRY and SYGVKD.

This clone has a handful of counts. The chain combines TRBV4-3 with TRBJ2-4, with TRBD1 matching over 7 bases. Per the germline V gene, CDR1 is LGHNA and CDR2 is YSLEER. V lost 2 bases, J lost 2 bases, and 3 bases stayed unmatched. The CDR3 length is 15 residues. CDR3 loop: CASSQNRGTKNIQYF. Here the CDR3 DNA reads TGCGCCAGCAGCCAAAACAGGGGAACCAAAAACATTCAGTACTTC.

The J gene is TRBJ2-6, the V gene TRBV29-1; D is uncertain. Trimming removed 7 bases at V and 1 base at J, with 5 bases between. CDR3 size: 12 residues. The germline CDR1 and CDR2 sequences are SQVTM and ANQGSEA. CDR3 DNA sequence: TGCAGCGCCGTGTCTGGGGCCAACGTCCTGACTTTC. Its translation: CSAVSGANVLTF.

CDR3 DNA: TGTGCCAGCAGCCAACGGGGGGGCCCAGAGACCCAGTACTTC. It specifies CASSQRGGPETQYF. This chain connects TRBV7-2 to TRBJ2-5; 8 bases match TRBD2. CDR3 length equals 14 residues. Germline CDR1 SGHTA, CDR2 FQGNSA. V lost 5 bases, J lost 4 bases, and 6 bases stayed unmatched.

The gene calls are TRBV29-1 and TRBJ2-7, with D perhaps TRBD1 (5 bases). This CDR3 comprises 13 residues. The germline V gene encodes CDR1 SQVTM and CDR2 ANQGSEA. V was shortened by 2 bases and J by 6 bases, with 14 bases between the two germline ends. CDR3 coding DNA: TGCAGCGTTGAAAAACAGGTCTCGCGCGAGCAGTACTTC. This encodes CSVEKQVSREQYF.

This clone has just a few counts. The genes are TRBV13 and TRBJ2-1, with D possibly being TRBD2 (6 bases). The CDR3 is 9 residues long. CDR1 is PRHDT and CDR2 is FYEKMQ in the germline V gene (reference sequence). The V end was cut by 11 bases, the J end by 8 bases, with 7 bases between. The chain's CDR3 is CAAGYEQFF. For the CDR3, the DNA is TGTGCCGCGGGATATGAGCAGTTCTTC.

This clone was seen once. J is TRBJ1-1 and V is TRBV11-2; D is perhaps TRBD1 (5 bases). Trimming took off 10 bases at V and 2 bases at J, with 14 bases between the two ends. Germline assignment: CDR1 SGHAT and CDR2 FQNNGV. This CDR3 has 13 residues. The CDR3 loop is CATRAQGNTEAFF. In DNA, the CDR3 is TGTGCCACCCGCGCGCAGGGAAACACTGAAGCTTTCTTT.

The chain recombines TRBV27 with TRBJ1-2, with a possible D match to TRBD1 (5 bases). There are 11 residues in the CDR3. In germline, CDR1 is MNHEY, CDR2 SMNVEV (reference sequence). V shed 4 bases and J shed 8 bases, with 8 bases lying between them. CDR3 region: CASSSGWGYTF. DNA of the CDR3: TGTGCCAGCAGTTCAGGGTGGGGCTACACCTTC.

This clone has just a few counts. V usage is TRBV10-3 and J usage is TRBJ2-5, with 9 nucleotides matching TRBD2. Germline values: CDR1 ENHRY, CDR2 SYGVKD. The V gene end was trimmed by 4 bases and the J gene end by 4 bases; junction bases not matched to a gene: 1. This CDR3 has 13 residues. DNA of the CDR3: TGTGCCATCAGTGGTAGCGGGGGAGAGACCCAGTACTTC. It yields the protein CAISGSGGETQYF.

This rearrangement joins TRBV19 to TRBJ1-2; TRBD1 matches at 10 bases. The CDR3 has 16 amino acids. Germline CDR1 LNHDA, CDR2 SQIVND (reference sequence). V was pared by 5 bases and J by 2 bases, with 8 bases of the junction left unmatched. The CDR3 nucleotides read TGTGCCAGTAGTCCCTCCCGGGACAGGGGAAACTATGGCTACACCTTC. Translated, it gives CASSPSRDRGNYGYTF.

This clone was detected a few times. This rearrangement joins TRBV7-7 to TRBJ1-1; the D is unclear. The CDR3 length is 13 residues. Germline assignment: CDR1 SSHAT and CDR2 FNYEAQ (reference sequence). Trimming removed 1 base from V and 1 base from J, with 4 bases in between. CDR3 residues: CASSLGENTEAFF. CDR3 DNA sequence: TGTGCCAGCAGCTTAGGGGAGAACACTGAAGCTTTCTTT.

The chain uses TRBV30 and TRBJ2-1; 11 bases are a match to TRBD2. The CDR3 is 14 residues long. Germline CDR1 GTSNPN, CDR2 SVGIG (reference sequence). V shed 4 bases, J shed 7 bases, and the junction held 6 bases outside the gene matches. The CDR3 DNA reads as TGTGCCTGGAATAGCGGGGGGGCCAGGAATGAGCAGTTCTTC. Protein: CAWNSGGARNEQFF.

CDR3 nucleotides: TGCAGCGTTCTTATGGGGAGTGCTTTCTTT. Protein product: CSVLMGSAFF. This rearrangement joins TRBV29-1 to TRBJ1-1; D gene ambiguous. The germline V gene encodes CDR1 SQVTM and CDR2 ANQGSEA. The CDR3 is made up of 10 amino acids. V was trimmed by 5 bases and J by 11 bases, leaving 12 bases between them.

This clone has more than one count but fewer than ten. This chain links TRBV29-1 with TRBJ2-7, with TRBD1 matching over 9 bases. Losses at the gene ends were 5 bases for V and 0 bases for J; bases not matched to a gene: 5. This CDR3 has 14 amino acids. Germline CDR1 is SQVTM and CDR2 is ANQGSEA. This CDR3 is CSVSTGGSSYEQYF. The CDR3 DNA reads as TGCAGCGTTTCGACAGGGGGGAGCTCCTACGAGCAGTACTTC.

CDR3 in amino acids: CASPNPIQETQYF. The DNA for the CDR3 is TGTGCCAGCCCTAACCCAATCCAAGAGACCCAGTACTTC. The V and J genes are TRBV14 and TRBJ2-5; D gene uncertain. The CDR3 is 13 residues long. V was pared by 8 bases and J by 1 base, with 11 bases between. Looked up from germline, CDR1 is SGHDN and CDR2 is FVKESK.

J is TRBJ1-2 and V is TRBV25-1; a weak D match, TRBD1 (5 bases). This CDR3 spans 17 amino acids. The germline gives CDR1 MGHDK, CDR2 SYGVNS. V gave up 2 bases and J gave up 4 bases, with 20 bases separating them. The CDR3 loop is CASSEERGPLKLYGYTF. CDR3 nucleotide sequence: TGTGCCAGCAGTGAAGAAAGGGGACCGCTGAAACTCTATGGCTACACCTTC.

The chain is built from TRBV4-1 and TRBJ2-7; D is unresolved. The CDR3 totals 15 residues. Trimming shortened V by 1 base and J by 3 bases, and 13 bases separated the two germline ends. Germline CDR1 MGHRA, CDR2 YSYEKL. CDR3 sequence: CASSQGGGTHYEQYF. The CDR3 DNA is TGCGCCAGCAGCCAAGGCGGTGGCACCCACTACGAGCAGTACTTC.